Only a few counts were recorded for the clone carrying this TCR beta chain. The source of the sample is a study of blood T cell repertoires in COVID-19. As for the study in general: Italy, Spain and the United States were the sources of the convalescent and acute COVID-19 samples.

As processed by the authors: Amplification from reference gene primers served as the basis for estimated nucleated cell counts. TCRdb keeps only in-frame clones here, not all; method: immunoSEQ multiplex PCR. V and J calls and clone size are those listed in that table; D and trimming were worked out from the DNA. This sample has approximately 390,000 clones, with more than 70% found just once. The Seattle patients, enrolled during active infection, were followed longitudinally. The V segment lost 1 base and the J segment 2 bases; nucleotides outside the gene matches: 4. The length of the CDR3 is 16 residues. Per the germline V gene, CDR1 is SGHKS and CDR2 is YYEKEE (reference sequence).

The sequenced sample was peripheral blood. The clonotype originates from a woman in her sixties or seventies with COVID-19, enrolled during active disease. The chain combines TRBV5-5 with TRBJ2-2, with 8 bases aligning to TRBD2. In DNA, the CDR3 is TGTGCCAGCAGCTTGCGGACTAGCTATAACACCGGGGAGCTGTTTTTT. Its protein is CASSLRTSYNTGELFF.